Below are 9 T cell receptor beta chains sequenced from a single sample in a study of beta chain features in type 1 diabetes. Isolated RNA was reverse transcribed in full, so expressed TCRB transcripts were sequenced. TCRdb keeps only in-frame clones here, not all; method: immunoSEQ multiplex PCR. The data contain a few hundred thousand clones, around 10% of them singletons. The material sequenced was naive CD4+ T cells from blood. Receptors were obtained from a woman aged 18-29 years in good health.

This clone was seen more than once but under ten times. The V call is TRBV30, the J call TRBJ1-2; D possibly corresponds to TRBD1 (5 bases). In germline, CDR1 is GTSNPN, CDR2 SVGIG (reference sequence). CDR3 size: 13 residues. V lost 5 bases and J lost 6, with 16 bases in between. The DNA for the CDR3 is TGTGCCTGGGGTACAGGCGATCGGGATGGCTACACCTTC. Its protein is CAWGTGDRDGYTF.

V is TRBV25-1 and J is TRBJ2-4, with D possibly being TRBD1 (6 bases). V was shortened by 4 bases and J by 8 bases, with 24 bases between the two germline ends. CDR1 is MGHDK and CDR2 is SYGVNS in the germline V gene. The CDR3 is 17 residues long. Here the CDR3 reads CASSAQPSFRGRDIQYF. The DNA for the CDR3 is TGTGCCAGCAGTGCTCAGCCGAGCTTCAGGGGTCGGGACATTCAGTACTTC.

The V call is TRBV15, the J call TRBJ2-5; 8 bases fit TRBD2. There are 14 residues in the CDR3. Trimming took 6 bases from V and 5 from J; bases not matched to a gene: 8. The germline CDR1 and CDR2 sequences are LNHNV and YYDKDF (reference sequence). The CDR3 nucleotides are TGTGCCACCAGAGCCGGGACTAGTGTGGAGACCCAGTACTTC. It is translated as CATRAGTSVETQYF.

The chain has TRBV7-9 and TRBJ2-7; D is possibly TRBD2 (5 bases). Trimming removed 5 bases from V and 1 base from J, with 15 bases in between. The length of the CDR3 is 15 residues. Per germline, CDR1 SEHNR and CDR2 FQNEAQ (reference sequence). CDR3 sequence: CASSPAPRRSYEQYF. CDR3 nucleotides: TGTGCCAGCAGCCCCGCCCCCAGGAGGTCCTACGAGCAGTACTTC.

The CDR3 region is CAWIGEGNSPLHF. The CDR3 nucleotides are TGTGCCTGGATAGGTGAGGGTAATTCACCCCTCCACTTT. The chain combines TRBV30 with TRBJ1-6; D is undetermined. The CDR3 is made up of 13 amino acids. Looked up from germline, CDR1 is GTSNPN and CDR2 is SVGIG (reference sequence). V dropped 4 bases and J dropped 6 bases, with 10 bases sitting between them.

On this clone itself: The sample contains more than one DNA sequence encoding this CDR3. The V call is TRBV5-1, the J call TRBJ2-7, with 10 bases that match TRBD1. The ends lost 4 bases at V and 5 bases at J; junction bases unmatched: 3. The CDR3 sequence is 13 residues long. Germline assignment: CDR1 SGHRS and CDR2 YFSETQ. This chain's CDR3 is CASSTGTGDEQYF. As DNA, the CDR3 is TGCGCCAGCAGCACCGGGACAGGGGACGAGCAGTACTTC.

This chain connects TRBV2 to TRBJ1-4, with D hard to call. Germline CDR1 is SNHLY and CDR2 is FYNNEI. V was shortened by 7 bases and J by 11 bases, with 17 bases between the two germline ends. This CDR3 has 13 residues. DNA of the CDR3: TGTGCCAGCACCAAAGGCGGGGATTATAAACTGTTTTTT. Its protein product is CASTKGGDYKLFF.

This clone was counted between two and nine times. The CDR3 bases are TGCGCCAGCAGCTACCGGACTAGCGCCGACAATGAGCAGTTCTTC. Residues: CASSYRTSADNEQFF. The chain is built from TRBV5-1 and TRBJ2-1, with 9 bases identical to TRBD2. In germline, CDR1 is SGHRS, CDR2 YFSETQ. The J segment lost 5 bases and the V segment lost 3 bases, leaving 6 bases of the junction unmatched. The CDR3 spans 15 residues. Full variable domain (missing parts from reference TRBV5-1 and TRBJ2-1): KAGVTQTPRYLIKTRGQQVTLSCSPISGHRSVSWYQQTPGQGLQFLFEYFSETQRNKGNFPGRFSGRQFSNSRSEMNVSTLELGDSALYLCASSYRTSADNEQFFGPGTRLTVL.

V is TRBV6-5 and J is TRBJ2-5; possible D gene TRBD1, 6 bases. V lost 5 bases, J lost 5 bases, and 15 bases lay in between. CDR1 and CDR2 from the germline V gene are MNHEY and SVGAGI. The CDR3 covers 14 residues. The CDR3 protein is CASSPRTAWETQYF. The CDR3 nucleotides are TGTGCCAGCAGTCCCCGGACAGCCTGGGAGACCCAGTACTTC.